A single sample gave rise to the 27 T cell receptor beta chains below, sequenced in a study of CD8 T cells in ankylosing spondylitis. TCRdb fed the 5' RACE reads into MiXCR, producing one record per CDR3 protein. The sample has approximately 540,000 distinct CDR3 sequences, about 12% seen once. These TCRs are of unknown antigen specificity. Whole-study results and caveats: A motif of roughly eight highly homologous TCR beta variants was seen as apparently characteristic of ankylosing spondylitis blood.

What was sequenced was blood, either unsorted or a sorted T cell fraction (not recorded which). All receptors come from a male donor with ankylosing spondylitis.

This clonotype was detected only a few times. The chain carries TRBV29-1 and TRBJ1-5; possible D gene TRBD1, 6 bases. The CDR3 runs 13 residues. Germline loops: CDR1 SQVTM, CDR2 ANQGSEA. The V gene lost 5 bases and the J gene lost 3 bases, with 11 bases spanning the gap. In DNA, the CDR3 is TGCAGCGTTTCGGGGGGCTTCAATCAGCCCCAGCATTTT. It encodes CSVSGGFNQPQHF.

J is TRBJ2-5 and V is TRBV13; TRBD1 is a possible D gene (6 bases). V lost 5 bases, J lost 5 bases, and 18 bases lay in between. Germline assignment: CDR1 PRHDT and CDR2 FYEKMQ (reference sequence). The CDR3 is 15 residues long. Here the CDR3 DNA reads TGTGCCAGCAGCCTAAACACAGGGAGCTTTGAGACCCAGTACTTC. Translating gives CASSLNTGSFETQYF.

This clonotype was seen many times. The chain links TRBV9 to TRBJ2-3, with D maybe TRBD1 (6 bases). This CDR3 has 14 residues. Germline V CDR1 and CDR2: SGDLS, YYNGEE. Trimming stripped 1 base from V and 0 bases from J, with 6 bases between. CDR3 sequence (DNA): TGTGCCAGCAGCGTAAGGGGGAGCACAGATACGCAGTATTTT. Its protein product is CASSVRGSTDTQYF.

This clonotype was picked up a small number of times. The chain uses TRBV5-5 and TRBJ1-6, with a possible D match to TRBD1 (5 bases). The germline gives CDR1 SGHKS, CDR2 YYEKEE (reference sequence). Trimming removed 0 bases at V and 9 bases at J, with 13 bases between. The CDR3 extends over 15 amino acids. CDR3 sequence reads: CASSLGLGGISPLHF. DNA for the CDR3: TGTGCCAGCAGCTTGGGACTTGGGGGGATTTCACCCCTCCACTTT.

V usage is TRBV7-9 and J usage is TRBJ2-3; D is ambiguous. Trimming removed 6 bases from V and 3 bases from J, with 13 bases in between. Germline values: CDR1 SEHNR, CDR2 FQNEAQ (reference sequence). This CDR3 is built from 14 residues. The chain's CDR3 is CASSSPHQTDTQYF. The CDR3 DNA reads as TGTGCCAGCAGTTCCCCCCACCAAACAGATACGCAGTATTTT. The full variable domain, completed using reference TRBV7-9 and TRBJ2-3, is DTGVSQNPRHKITKRGQNVTFRCDPISEHNRLYWYRQTLGQGPEFLTYFQNEAQLEKSRLLSDRFSAERPKGSFSTLEIQRTEQGDSAMYLCASSSPHQTDTQYFGPGTRLTVL.

This clonotype was recorded at least ten times. The chain combines TRBV11-2 with TRBJ1-1; TRBD1 agrees at 7 bases. Germline V gene data show CDR1 as SGHAT and CDR2 as FQNNGV. The CDR3 covers 16 residues. V shed 1 base, J shed 2 bases, and the junction held 7 bases outside the gene matches. The CDR3 coding sequence is TGTGCCAGCAGCTTAGGACTCAGGGGGGTCAACACTGAAGCTTTCTTT. Its translation: CASSLGLRGVNTEAFF.

This clonotype was observed a few times. The chain combines TRBV20-1 with TRBJ2-1; 10 bases are shared with TRBD2. V lost 5 bases to trimming and J lost 6 bases; unmatched junction nucleotides: 10. The CDR3 is made up of 15 amino acids. The germline V gene has CDR1 DFQATT and CDR2 SNEGSKA (reference sequence). Here the CDR3 reads CSAFGGLAGVNEQFF. The DNA for the CDR3 is TGCAGTGCTTTCGGTGGGCTAGCGGGAGTCAATGAGCAGTTCTTC.

This clonotype was counted a few times. This rearrangement joins TRBV25-1 to TRBJ2-1; D remains unclear. The CDR3 runs 12 residues. Germline values: CDR1 MGHDK, CDR2 SYGVNS. Trimming cost V 4 bases and J 6 bases, with 7 bases left between them. The CDR3 loop reads CASSAYRNEQFF. The CDR3 DNA reads as TGTGCCAGCAGTGCATACCGCAATGAGCAGTTCTTC.

This clonotype was picked up a small number of times. The chain combines TRBV7-9 with TRBJ1-2, with D unresolved. The germline V and J ends were trimmed by 7 bases and 2 bases, with 14 bases remaining between them. This CDR3 comprises 14 residues. The germline CDR1 and CDR2 sequences are SEHNR and FQNEAQ (reference sequence). In DNA, the CDR3 is TGTGCCAGCACCCAAGAAGGCAGCAACTATGGCTACACCTTC. Amino acids: CASTQEGSNYGYTF.

This clonotype occurred a few times. The rearrangement joins TRBV6-7 to TRBJ2-5, with D unresolved. TRBV6-7 is given ORF status, its function remaining uncertain. CDR3 length: 11 residues. V was pared by 6 bases and J by 5 bases, with 7 bases between. The CDR3 reads CASSNGETQYF. DNA for the CDR3: TGTGCCAGCAGCAACGGGGAGACCCAGTACTTC.

CDR3 region: CASSKRTGENTEAFF. The CDR3 bases are TGTGCCAGCAGCAAAAGGACAGGAGAGAACACTGAAGCTTTCTTT. The V call is TRBV3-1, the J call TRBJ1-1; 7 bases line up with TRBD1. This CDR3 contains 15 residues. Germline-derived CDR1 and CDR2 are LGHDT and YNNKEL (reference sequence). The trim removed 5 bases at V and 1 base at J, leaving 7 bases unmatched.

V is TRBV27 and J is TRBJ1-5; possible D gene TRBD1, 5 bases. Trimming left V 2 bases short and J 5 bases short, with 13 bases between. This CDR3 comprises 15 residues. Germline V CDR1 and CDR2: MNHEY, SMNVEV (reference sequence). CDR3 in amino acids: CASSLEYSGHQPQHF. The CDR3 DNA is TGTGCCAGCAGTTTAGAGTATTCAGGGCATCAGCCCCAGCATTTT.

The rearrangement links TRBV24-1 to TRBJ2-2; D remains ambiguous. V shed 4 bases and J shed 0 bases, with 11 bases lying between them. Germline V gene data show CDR1 as KGHDR and CDR2 as SFDVKD. This CDR3 is 16 amino acids long. The CDR3 DNA reads as TGTGCCACCAGTGACCCTCGACCGCCGAACACCGGGGAGCTGTTTTTT. As protein: CATSDPRPPNTGELFF.

In its sample, this clonotype was seen a few times. This chain uses TRBV27 with TRBJ2-5, with 7 bases lining up with TRBD2. Per germline, CDR1 MNHEY and CDR2 SMNVEV (reference sequence). The CDR3 is 13 residues long. Trimming took 3 bases from V and 5 from J; bases not matched to a gene: 3. CDR3 nucleotide sequence: TGTGCCAGCAGTTTTTTCGGGGGGGAGACCCAGTACTTC. Translation: CASSFFGGETQYF.

This chain uses TRBV7-9 with TRBJ1-5, with a tentative D call TRBD1 (5 bases). Germline CDR1 and CDR2: SEHNR and FQNEAQ (reference sequence). V was shortened by 2 bases and J by 9 bases, with 11 bases between the two germline ends. This CDR3 is 13 amino acids long. CDR3 protein: CASSLISGRPQHF. CDR3 bases: TGTGCCAGCAGCTTAATTTCAGGGCGGCCCCAGCATTTT.

V gene TRBV20-1 combines with J gene TRBJ1-5; 7 bases agree with TRBD1. The CDR3 sequence is 14 residues long. The J segment lost 5 bases and the V segment lost 6 bases, leaving 10 bases of the junction unmatched. The germline V gene encodes CDR1 DFQATT and CDR2 SNEGSKA (reference sequence). CDR3 nucleotides: TGCAGTGCCAAGACAGGGAGCACCTATCAGCCCCAGCATTTT. Its protein product is CSAKTGSTYQPQHF.

The rearrangement joins TRBV21-1 to TRBJ2-7; the table's D call, TRBD2, has no DNA check behind it. TRBV21-1 is designated a pseudogene. This CDR3 comprises 13 residues. For the CDR3, the DNA is TGTGCCATCCAAGCGGGAGCCAAGCACGAGCAGTACGTC. Amino acids: CAIQAGAKHEQYV.

This clonotype was seen many times. The rearrangement links TRBV15 to TRBJ2-1; D uncertain. V lost 0 bases to trimming and J lost 0 bases, with 6 bases between them. This CDR3 has 15 residues. Germline loops: CDR1 LNHNV, CDR2 YYDKDF (reference sequence). CDR3 bases: TGTGCCACCAGCAGAGAGAAGGGCTCCTACAATGAGCAGTTCTTC. Protein: CATSREKGSYNEQFF.

This clonotype was recorded many times. The chain couples TRBV4-1 to TRBJ1-2; the D is unclear. Trimming removed 1 base at V and 3 bases at J, with 6 bases between. The CDR3 loop spans 13 amino acids. Germline CDR1 MGHRA, CDR2 YSYEKL. The CDR3 DNA reads TGCGCCAGCAGCCAAGTTGGTGACTATGGCTACACCTTC. Translating gives CASSQVGDYGYTF.

This clonotype has only a few counts. The chain links TRBV29-1 to TRBJ1-2; D is uncertain. Trimming took off 1 base at V and 4 bases at J, with 10 bases between the two ends. CDR1 SQVTM and CDR2 ANQGSEA come from the germline V gene. CDR3 length: 13 residues. The CDR3 here is CSVEGYNAYGYTF. In DNA, the CDR3 is TGCAGCGTTGAAGGGTATAACGCCTATGGCTACACCTTC.

The genes are TRBV29-1 and TRBJ1-1, with a weak D call TRBD1 (5 bases). This CDR3 spans 11 amino acids. Germline V gene lookup returns CDR1 SQVTM and CDR2 ANQGSEA. V lost 7 bases to trimming and J lost 6 bases, with 12 bases between them. The CDR3, as DNA: TGCAGCGGGGCAAGAGGGGCTGAAGCTTTCTTT. Amino acids: CSGARGAEAFF. Together with reference TRBV29-1 and TRBJ1-1, the CDR3 gives the full variable domain: SAVISQKPSRDICQRGTSLTIQCQVDSQVTMMFWYRQQPGQSLTLIATANQGSEATYESGFVIDKFPISRPNLTFSTLTVSNMSPEDSSIYLCSGARGAEAFFGQGTRLTVV.

This chain connects TRBV12-3 or TRBV12-4 to TRBJ2-7; D may be TRBD1 or TRBD2 (5 bases each). V was clipped by 8 bases and J by 4 bases, with 12 bases between them. The CDR3 has 12 residues. The CDR3 loop reads CASGTDPYEQYF. Written as DNA, the CDR3 is TGTGCCAGCGGGACGGATCCTTACGAGCAGTACTTC.

In this sample, this clonotype turned up a few times. This chain connects TRBV10-2 to TRBJ2-5; TRBD1 agrees at 9 bases. Germline-derived CDR1 and CDR2 are WSHSY and SAAADI. The CDR3 contains 16 residues. J was trimmed by 3 bases and V by 4 bases; bases with no gene match: 9. The CDR3 DNA is TGCGCCAGCAGTGGCGGACGGACAGGGGTTGAAGAGACCCAGTACTTC. This sequence encodes CASSGGRTGVEETQYF.

This clonotype has just a few counts. This rearrangement joins TRBV5-6 to TRBJ1-1; a weak D match, TRBD1 (5 bases). V lost 0 bases, J lost 5 bases, and 11 bases lay in between. The V gene's germline CDR1 is SGHDT and CDR2 YYEEEE. This CDR3 has 14 amino acids. The CDR3 region has the DNA TGTGCCAGCAGCTTGGGAGCATGGGGGACTGAAGCTTTCTTT. It yields the protein CASSLGAWGTEAFF.

The J gene is TRBJ2-3, the V gene TRBV29-1, with D tentatively TRBD1 or TRBD2 (5 bases each). The CDR3 runs 14 residues. The V gene lost 3 bases and the J gene lost 1 base, with 11 bases spanning the gap. The germline gives CDR1 SQVTM, CDR2 ANQGSEA. The chain's CDR3 is CSVEYGTGTDTQYF. The DNA of the CDR3 is TGCAGCGTTGAGTACGGGACCGGCACAGATACGCAGTATTTT.

This clonotype was detected only a few times. This sequence joins TRBV6-1 and TRBJ1-5; D gene ambiguous. Per germline, CDR1 MNHNS and CDR2 SASEGT. Trimming left V 6 bases short and J 3 bases short, with 15 bases between. This CDR3 contains 15 residues. CDR3 nucleotide sequence: TGTGCCAGCAGACCCTTCCTGGGTCCCAATCAGCCCCAGCATTTT. It codes for CASRPFLGPNQPQHF.

This clonotype was seen a handful of times. The V gene is TRBV24-1, the J gene TRBJ1-3; a possible D gene is TRBD1 (5 bases). Trimming stripped 5 bases from V and 3 bases from J, with 7 bases between. The germline V gene has CDR1 KGHDR and CDR2 SFDVKD. The length of the CDR3 is 13 residues. As DNA, the CDR3 is TGTGCCACCAGTGGGACATATGGAAACACCATATATTTT. This translates into CATSGTYGNTIYF.